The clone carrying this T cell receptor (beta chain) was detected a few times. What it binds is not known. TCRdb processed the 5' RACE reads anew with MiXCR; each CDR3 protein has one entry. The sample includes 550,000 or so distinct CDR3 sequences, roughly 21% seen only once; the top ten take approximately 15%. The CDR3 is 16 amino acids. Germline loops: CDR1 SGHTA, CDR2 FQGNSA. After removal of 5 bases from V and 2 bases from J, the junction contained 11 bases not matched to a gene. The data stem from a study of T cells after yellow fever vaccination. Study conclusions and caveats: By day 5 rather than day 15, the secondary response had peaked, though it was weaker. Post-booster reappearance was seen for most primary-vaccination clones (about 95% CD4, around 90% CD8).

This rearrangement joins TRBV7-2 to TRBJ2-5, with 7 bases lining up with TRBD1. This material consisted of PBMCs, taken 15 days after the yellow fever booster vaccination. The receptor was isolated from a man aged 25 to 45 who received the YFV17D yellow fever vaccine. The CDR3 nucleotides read TGTGCCAGCAGCCCCCGCAGGGGGAATGAGCAAGAGACCCAGTACTTC. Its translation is CASSPRRGNEQETQYF.